The clone carrying this T cell receptor beta chain was observed a few times. Its antigen is not identified. The data stem from a study of OX40 agonist ivuxolimab in advanced cancers. Study summary: Patients receiving dose escalation had hepatocellular carcinoma, melanoma, renal cell or head and neck cancer.

Autoimmune disease history or systemic immunosuppression was exclusionary. Germline V lookup: CDR1 MRHNA, CDR2 SNTAGT. The CDR3 is 16 residues long. The ends were cut back, 6 bases at V and 6 bases at J, with 23 bases in the middle. Data came from immunoSEQ multiplex PCR; TCRdb stores just in-frame clones and leaves some out. The sample has fewer than 85,000 clones, roughly 87% seen once. General observations from the study: Individuals who were partial responders at 0.1-3.0 mg/kg had clonal expansion that ranked among the lowest. The study observed clonal expansion of CD4+ and CD8+ blood T cells by week 6 at 0.1 to 3.0 mg/kg.

The gene calls are TRBV6-4 and TRBJ1-2; D not resolved. The sequencing here drew on CD4+ or CD8+ T cells sorted from blood, taken in a trial of the OX40 agonist ivuxolimab. This clonotype was obtained from an adult with an advanced solid tumor such as melanoma, head and neck, liver or kidney cancer. CDR3 DNA sequence: TGTGCCAGCAGCGCTCTCTTCGGCACTTCAACGGATGGCTACACCTTC. Residues: CASSALFGTSTDGYTF.